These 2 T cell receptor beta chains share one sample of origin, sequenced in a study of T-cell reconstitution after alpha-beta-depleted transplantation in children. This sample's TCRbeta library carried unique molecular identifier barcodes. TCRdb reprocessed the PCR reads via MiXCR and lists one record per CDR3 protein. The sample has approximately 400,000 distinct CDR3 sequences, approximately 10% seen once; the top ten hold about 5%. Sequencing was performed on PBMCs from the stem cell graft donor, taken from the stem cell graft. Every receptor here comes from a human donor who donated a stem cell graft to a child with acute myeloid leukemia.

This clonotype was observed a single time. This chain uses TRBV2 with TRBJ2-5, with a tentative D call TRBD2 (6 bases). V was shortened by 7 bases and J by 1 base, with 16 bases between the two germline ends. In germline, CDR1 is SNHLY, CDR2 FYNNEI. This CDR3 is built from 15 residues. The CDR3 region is CASTQDGGAQETQYF. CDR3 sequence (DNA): TGTGCCAGCACGCAAGATGGCGGGGCCCAAGAGACCCAGTACTTC.

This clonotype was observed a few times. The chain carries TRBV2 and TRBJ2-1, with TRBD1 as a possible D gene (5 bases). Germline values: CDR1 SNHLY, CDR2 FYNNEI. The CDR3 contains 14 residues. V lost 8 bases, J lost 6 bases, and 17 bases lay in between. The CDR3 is CASLSVSGSNEQFF. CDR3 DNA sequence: TGTGCCAGCCTTTCAGTCTCAGGGTCCAATGAGCAGTTCTTC.